This T cell receptor (beta chain) was identified during a study of blood T cells in healthy people across ages. Study outcomes and limitations: Naive CD4+ cell counts and diversity both ran higher in long-lived than in aged donors. The study could not conclusively compare naive and antigen-experienced cells, given its unsorted PBMCs.

Germline V CDR1 and CDR2: MNHNY, SVGAGI (reference sequence). This CDR3 contains 13 residues. A note on this clonotype: The antigen is not known.

Caucasian individuals from Russia who were healthy and aged about 6 to 95 acted as donors. Sample-barcoded 5' priming and a J-beta primer mix drove a second PCR of roughly 6 to 12 cycles. A 12-random-nucleotide template-switch adaptor tagged each cDNA molecule. TCRdb reprocessed the 5' RACE reads via MiXCR and lists one record per CDR3 protein. The sample lists roughly 860,000 distinct CDR3 sequences, around 68% occurring once. The receptor was isolated from a man aged 25-45 years in good health. This chain uses TRBV6-6 with TRBJ2-4, with D perhaps matching TRBD2 (5 bases). The DNA matches TRBJ2-7 better at its end, which makes the J call doubtful. Sequencing was performed on blood. The CDR3 sequence: CASQQNGEYEQYF. The DNA of the CDR3 is TGTGCCAGCCAGCAAAATGGGGAGTACGAGCAGTACTTC.